The 7 T cell receptor beta chains in this list originate from one sample, sequenced in a study of identical twins. TCRdb re-called the 5' RACE reads with MiXCR, one entry per CDR3 protein. The sample yields 470,000 or so distinct CDR3 sequences, 24% seen once. The sample also formed part of further work on T cells expressing NK-cell markers.

The sequenced material came from CD4+ T cells sorted from blood. The receptors originated from a young woman in good health.

The chain links TRBV6-2 or TRBV6-3 to TRBJ2-2; 8 bases align to TRBD2. V lost 5 bases and J lost 6; bases outside the gene matches: 8. Looked up from germline, CDR1 is MNHEY and CDR2 is SVGEGT. The CDR3 runs to 15 residues. The CDR3 nucleotides read TGTGCCAGCAGTCCAAAGCGGGAGAGGGCCGGGGAGCTGTTTTTT. It codes for CASSPKRERAGELFF.

This clonotype has just a few counts. The CDR3 spells CASSSYQDTADTQYF. The CDR3, as DNA: TGTGCCAGCAGTTCCTACCAAGACACTGCAGATACGCAGTATTTT. The gene calls are TRBV12-3 or TRBV12-4 and TRBJ2-3; unclear D gene. The CDR3 totals 15 residues. V gave up 4 bases and J gave up 4 bases, with 15 bases separating them.

This clonotype turned up a few times. The chain has TRBV15 and TRBJ2-3; either TRBD1 or TRBD2 may supply D (5 bases each). Germline V gene sequence: CDR1 LNHNV, CDR2 YYDKDF (reference sequence). The CDR3 extends over 13 amino acids. The V end lost 6 bases, the J end lost 11 bases, and 18 bases lay between the germline ends. CDR3 sequence: CATSQEADTRQYF. The CDR3 region has the DNA TGTGCCACCAGTCAGGAAGCGGACACGCGGCAGTATTTT.

This clonotype appeared a few times. The rearrangement joins TRBV6-1 to TRBJ2-1; 9 bases line up with TRBD2. V was pared by 7 bases and J by 7 bases, with 8 bases of the junction left unmatched. The CDR3 contains 14 residues. Germline CDR1 and CDR2: MNHNS and SASEGT. The chain's CDR3 is CASTRVSGRNEQFF. CDR3 coding DNA: TGTGCCAGCACTAGGGTAAGCGGGAGGAATGAGCAGTTCTTC.

A few counts support this clonotype. The gene calls are TRBV3-1 and TRBJ2-5; D gene uncertain. CDR3 size: 11 residues. Germline V gives CDR1 LGHDT, CDR2 YNNKEL (reference sequence). Between the trimmed V and J ends, which lost 2 bases and 5 bases, there was a span of 3 bases. The CDR3 is CASSQWETQYF. The DNA of the CDR3 is TGTGCCAGCAGCCAATGGGAGACCCAGTACTTC.

This clonotype was observed a handful of times. The chain is built from TRBV29-1 and TRBJ2-3; D remains ambiguous. Trimming removed 4 bases from V and 11 bases from J, with 16 bases in between. Per the germline V gene, CDR1 is SQVTM and CDR2 is ANQGSEA. This CDR3 comprises 12 residues. The CDR3 DNA is TGCAGCGTTGGCGAGCCTGGGATTTTGCAGTATTTT. Protein product: CSVGEPGILQYF.

This clonotype was seen a few times. V usage is TRBV3-1 and J usage is TRBJ2-1; D perhaps matches TRBD2 (6 bases). Germline CDR1 LGHDT, CDR2 YNNKEL (reference sequence). V gave up 0 bases and J gave up 4 bases, with 13 bases separating them. This CDR3 has 16 amino acids. The CDR3 DNA reads TGTGCCAGCAGCCAAGATCTTAGCGGAAGGTACAATGAGCAGTTCTTC. It yields the protein CASSQDLSGRYNEQFF.